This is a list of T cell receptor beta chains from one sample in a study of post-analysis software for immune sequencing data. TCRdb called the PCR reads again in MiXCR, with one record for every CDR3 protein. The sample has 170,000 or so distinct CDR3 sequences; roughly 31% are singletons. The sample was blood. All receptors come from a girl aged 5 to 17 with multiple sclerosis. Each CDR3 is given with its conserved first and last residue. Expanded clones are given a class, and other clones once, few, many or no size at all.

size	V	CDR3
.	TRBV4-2	CASSQGQGALAGDNEQFF
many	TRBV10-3	CAISGQGSYNEQFF
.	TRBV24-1	CATSGPAGQTEETQYF
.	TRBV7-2	CASSRPLRFDEQYF
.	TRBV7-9	CASSLANARGYTF
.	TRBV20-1	CSLPGPNEQFF
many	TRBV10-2	CASRTGVGNEQFF
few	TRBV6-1	CASSWADRGEKLFF
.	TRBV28	CASTSGFSPYNEQFF
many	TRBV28	CASRPQLGGTYEQYF
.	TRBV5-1	CASSVQGTTGTGELFF
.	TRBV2	CASRPTALDYYEQYF
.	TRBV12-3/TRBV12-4	CASSHVLVAAYEQYF
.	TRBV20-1	CSARDELGVEGQPQHF
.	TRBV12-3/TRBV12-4	CASSFAGTGSFGTQYF
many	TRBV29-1	CSVEEGQGDQPQHF
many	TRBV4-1	CASSQGLAKYNEQFF
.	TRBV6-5	CATEITGSEAFF
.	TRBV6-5	CASSQETGVEIYGYTF
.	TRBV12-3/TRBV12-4	CASSLSRLGEKLFF
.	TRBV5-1	CASSPLDRETQYF
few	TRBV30	CAWSGRGENTEAFF
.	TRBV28	CASSFWNTEAFF